Detailed here is one TCR beta chain. Produced via immunoSEQ multiplex PCR; TCRdb's table is partial and in-frame only. The repertoire has over 150,000 clones, around 85% of them found once; the top ten carry roughly 5%. The sample comes from a study of T cell responses to AZD1222 COVID-19 vaccine. The CDR3 consists of 12 residues. From germline, CDR1 is SGHDT and CDR2 YYEEEE. Trimming at V came to 2 bases and at J to 12 bases, leaving 8 bases not matched to a gene. The TCR comes from an adult in good health. Sequenced here: peripheral blood, sampled on day 0 of MenACWY control vaccination. V is TRBV5-6 and J is TRBJ2-7; 7 nucleotides match TRBD2. CDR3 sequence: CASSLPAGLRYF. The DNA of the CDR3 is TGTGCCAGCAGCTTACCAGCGGGACTACGGTACTTC.